This T cell receptor (beta chain) was obtained from a study of CD8+CD57+ T cells in acquired aplastic anemia (dated by TCRdb to the late 2010s). Study-level background: A mean of around 3.3 ug of DNA, ranging from roughly 0.17 to 30 ug, was extracted from sorted CD4+ and CD8+ cells. A CD8+CD57+ expansion meant a frequency higher than the mean frequency seen in healthy subjects.

Genomic DNA was used as template for profiling of TCR beta VDJ combinations and CDR3 sequences. TCR repertoire sequencing was run on an Illumina HiSeq 2000. The paper's processing steps were these. Repertoires were assessed using TRBV/TRBJ rearrangement plots, CDR3 size and DJ length profiles, and Simpson's diversity index. The immunodominant clone was defined as the most abundant DNA sequence in deep sequencing data. CDR3 amino acid sequences were screened for sharing across subjects and compared with published repertoires and the VDJdb database. The public reads were reprocessed in TCRdb via fastp at Q25 and MiXCR, keeping in-frame beta chains. Here each entry gathers all rows of one CDR3 protein and keeps the most common genes and DNA. The V and J calls and clone size are TCRdb's, not the authors'. This sample gives about 290,000 distinct CDR3 sequences in total; under 60% of them show up just once. The top ten hold approximately 1.2% of the sample.

Flow cytometry had shown CD8+CD57+ cell expansion in the patients selected for sequencing. Severe acquired aplastic anemia was diagnosed in all patients according to International Study of Aplastic Anemia and Agranulocytosis and Camitta criteria. At the time blood was sampled, none of the patients had received any therapy. TCR repertoires of sorted CD4+ and CD8+ blood T cells from severe aplastic anemia patients and healthy subjects were deep-sequenced in the study. Patients were enrolled under clinicaltrials.gov protocols 00001620, 01623167, 00001397, 00071045, 00081523 and 00961064 in the USA. Ficoll-Paque density gradient centrifugation was used to isolate peripheral blood mononuclear cells. Before DNA extraction, CD4+ and CD8+ T cells were sorted by FACS or by magnetic beads. Overall results and qualifications from the work: Roughly 30 CD8+ CDR3 sequences were shared between patients and controls but appeared highly expressed in patients and within their immunodominant clones. No significant difference in CD8+ Simpson's diversity was found between patients and healthy controls (P=0.060).

According to the germline V gene, CDR1 reads MNHNS and CDR2 reads SASEGT. Reading from cysteine to phenylalanine, the CDR3 counts 15 amino acids. Only the CDR3 DNA is retained, 45 bases long and in frame from the first base. A distance of 19 bases separates the germline ends of V and J, which lose 7 bases and 6 bases respectively. With regard to this clonotype: What antigen it recognizes has not been identified. No much larger clone is present one base from it, and per-base qualities are unavailable.

The sequence was collected from a human donor with aplastic anemia. This chain is built from TRBV6-1 and TRBJ2-1; the D gene is perhaps TRBD2, from 7 matching bases. The sample was sorted CD4+, CD8+, or CD8+CD57+ T cells (not recorded which) from PBMCs. The CDR3: CASNPDRRGANEQFF. DNA sequence: TGTGCCAGCAATCCGGACAGACGGGGGGCCAATGAGCAGTTCTTC.